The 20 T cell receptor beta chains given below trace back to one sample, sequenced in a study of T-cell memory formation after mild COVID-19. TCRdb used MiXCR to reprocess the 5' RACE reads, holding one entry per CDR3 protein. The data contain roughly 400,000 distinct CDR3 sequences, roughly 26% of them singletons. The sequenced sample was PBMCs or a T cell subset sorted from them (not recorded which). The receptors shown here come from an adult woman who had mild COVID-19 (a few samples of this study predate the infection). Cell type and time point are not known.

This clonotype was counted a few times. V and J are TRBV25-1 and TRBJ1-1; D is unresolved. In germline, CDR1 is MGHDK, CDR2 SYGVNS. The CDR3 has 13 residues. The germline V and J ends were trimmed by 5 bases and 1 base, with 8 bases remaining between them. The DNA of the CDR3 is TGTGCCAGCAGTCTAAAGCGGAACACTGAAGCTTTCTTT. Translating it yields CASSLKRNTEAFF.

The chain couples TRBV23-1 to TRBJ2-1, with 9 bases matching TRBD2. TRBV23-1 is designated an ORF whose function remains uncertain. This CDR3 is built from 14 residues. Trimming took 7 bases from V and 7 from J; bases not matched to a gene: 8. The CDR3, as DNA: TGCGCCAGCATAATAGCGGGAGAGAAAAATGAGCAGTTCTTC. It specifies CASIIAGEKNEQFF.

The DNA for the CDR3 is TGCGCCAGCAGCTTGTATATGACAGGCGCTCTGGTGGCCAACGTCCTGACTTTC. This codes for CASSLYMTGALVANVLTF. The chain links TRBV5-1 to TRBJ2-6; possibly TRBD1 for D (6 bases). V was shortened by 1 base and J by 6 bases, with 20 bases between the two germline ends. CDR1 is SGHRS and CDR2 is YFSETQ in the germline V gene. This CDR3 region has 18 residues.

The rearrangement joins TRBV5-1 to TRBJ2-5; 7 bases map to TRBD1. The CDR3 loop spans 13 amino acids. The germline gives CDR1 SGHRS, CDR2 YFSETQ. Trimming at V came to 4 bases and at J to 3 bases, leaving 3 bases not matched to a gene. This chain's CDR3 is CASSEGTEETQYF. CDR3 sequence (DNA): TGCGCCAGCAGCGAGGGGACAGAAGAGACCCAGTACTTC.

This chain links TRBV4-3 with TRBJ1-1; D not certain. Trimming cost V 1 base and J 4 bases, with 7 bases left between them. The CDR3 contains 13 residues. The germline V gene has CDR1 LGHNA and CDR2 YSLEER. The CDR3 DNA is TGCGCCAGCAGCCAAGCAGCTTCCACTGAAGCTTTCTTT. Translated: CASSQAASTEAFF.

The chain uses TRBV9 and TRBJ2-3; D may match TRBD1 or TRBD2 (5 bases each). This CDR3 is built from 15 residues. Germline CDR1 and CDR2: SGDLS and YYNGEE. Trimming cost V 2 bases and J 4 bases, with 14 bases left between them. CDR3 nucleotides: TGTGCCAGCAGCGTGGGAGATATAGGGGCAGATACGCAGTATTTT. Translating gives CASSVGDIGADTQYF.

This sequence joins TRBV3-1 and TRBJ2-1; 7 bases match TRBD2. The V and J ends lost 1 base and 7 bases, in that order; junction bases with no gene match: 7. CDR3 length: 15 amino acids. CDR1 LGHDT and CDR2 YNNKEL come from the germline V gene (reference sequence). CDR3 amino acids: CASSQGGSSGNEQFF. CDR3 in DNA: TGTGCCAGCAGCCAAGGCGGGAGTTCAGGAAATGAGCAGTTCTTC.

The CDR3 loop is CASSLRDRGEQYF. CDR3 nucleotide sequence: TGTGCCAGCAGCCTCAGGGACAGGGGAGAGCAGTACTTC. The rearrangement links TRBV3-1 to TRBJ2-7; 10 nucleotides align to TRBD1. CDR1 LGHDT and CDR2 YNNKEL come from the germline V gene (reference sequence). The CDR3 is 13 amino acids. J was trimmed by 7 bases and V by 4 bases; bases with no gene match: 4.

This CDR3 reads CASSRDGVAKNIQYF. In DNA form, the CDR3 reads TGTGCCAGCAGTAGGGACGGTGTAGCCAAAAACATTCAGTACTTC. The chain has TRBV2 and TRBJ2-4, with D perhaps assigned TRBD1 or TRBD2 (5 bases each). CDR3 size: 15 residues. With 5 bases removed from V and 0 bases from J, the gap between germline ends came to 11 bases. CDR1 SNHLY and CDR2 FYNNEI come from the germline V gene. The full variable domain, with the rest looked up from reference TRBV2 and TRBJ2-4, is EPEVTQTPSHQVTQMGQEVILRCVPISNHLYFYWYRQILGQKVEFLVSFYNNEISEKSEIFDDQFSVERPDGSNFTLKIRSTKLEDSAMYFCASSRDGVAKNIQYFGAGTRLSVL.

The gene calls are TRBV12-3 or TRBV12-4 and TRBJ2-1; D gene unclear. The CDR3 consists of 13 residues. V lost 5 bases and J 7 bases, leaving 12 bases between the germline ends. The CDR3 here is CASSRISRNEQFF. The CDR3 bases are TGTGCCAGCAGTCGGATTAGCCGAAATGAGCAGTTCTTC.

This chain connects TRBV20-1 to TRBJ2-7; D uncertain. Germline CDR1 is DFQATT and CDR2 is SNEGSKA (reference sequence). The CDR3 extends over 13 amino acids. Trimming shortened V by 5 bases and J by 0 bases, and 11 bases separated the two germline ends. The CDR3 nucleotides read TGCAGTGCTTATACACTGAGCTCCTACGAGCAGTACTTC. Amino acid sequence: CSAYTLSSYEQYF.

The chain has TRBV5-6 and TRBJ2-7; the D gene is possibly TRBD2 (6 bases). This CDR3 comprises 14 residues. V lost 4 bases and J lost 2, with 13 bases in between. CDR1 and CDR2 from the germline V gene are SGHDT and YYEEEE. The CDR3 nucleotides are TGTGCCAGCAGCGCAACGGGAGACCCCTACGAGCAGTACTTC. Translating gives CASSATGDPYEQYF.

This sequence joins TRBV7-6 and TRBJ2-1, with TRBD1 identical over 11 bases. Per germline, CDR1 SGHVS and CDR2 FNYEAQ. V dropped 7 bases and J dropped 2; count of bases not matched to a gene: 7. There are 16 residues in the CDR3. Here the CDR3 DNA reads TGTGCCAGCACCAAGTGGGGACAGGGGGCCTACAATGAGCAGTTCTTC. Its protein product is CASTKWGQGAYNEQFF.

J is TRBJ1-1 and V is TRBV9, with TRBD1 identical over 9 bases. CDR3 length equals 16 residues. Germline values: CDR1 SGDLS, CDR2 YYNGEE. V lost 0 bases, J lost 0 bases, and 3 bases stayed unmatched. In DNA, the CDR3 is TGTGCCAGCAGCGTAGTCACAGGGGGCATGAACACTGAAGCTTTCTTT. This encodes CASSVVTGGMNTEAFF.

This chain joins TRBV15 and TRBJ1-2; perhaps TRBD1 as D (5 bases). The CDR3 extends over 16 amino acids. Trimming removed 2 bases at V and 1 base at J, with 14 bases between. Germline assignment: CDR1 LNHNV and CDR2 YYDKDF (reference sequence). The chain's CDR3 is CATSRSGTIHNYGYTF. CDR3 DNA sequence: TGTGCCACCAGCAGATCCGGGACTATCCATAACTATGGCTACACCTTC. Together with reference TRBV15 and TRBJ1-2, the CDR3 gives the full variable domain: DAMVIQNPRYQVTQFGKPVTLSCSQTLNHNVMYWYQQKSSQAPKLLFHYYDKDFNNEADTPDNFQSRRPNTSFCFLDIRSPGLGDTAMYLCATSRSGTIHNYGYTFGSGTRLTVV.

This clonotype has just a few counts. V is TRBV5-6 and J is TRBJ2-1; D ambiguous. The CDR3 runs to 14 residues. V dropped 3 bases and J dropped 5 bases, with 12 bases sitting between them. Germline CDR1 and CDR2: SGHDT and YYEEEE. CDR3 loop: CASSSTPTHNEQFF. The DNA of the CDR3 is TGTGCCAGCAGCTCCACACCAACCCACAATGAGCAGTTCTTC. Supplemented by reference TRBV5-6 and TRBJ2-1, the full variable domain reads DAGVTQSPTHLIKTRGQQVTLRCSPKSGHDTVSWYQQALGQGPQFIFQYYEEEERQRGNFPDRFSGHQFPNYSSELNVNALLLGDSALYLCASSSTPTHNEQFFGPGTRLTVL.

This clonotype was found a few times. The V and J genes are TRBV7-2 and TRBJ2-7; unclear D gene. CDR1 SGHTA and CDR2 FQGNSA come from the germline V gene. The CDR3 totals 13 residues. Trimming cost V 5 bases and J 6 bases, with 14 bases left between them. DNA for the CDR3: TGTGCCAGCAGCCCAGACCGGCGGAGCGAGCAGTACTTC. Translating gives CASSPDRRSEQYF.

The CDR3 nucleotides are TGTGCCAGCAGGCCAGCGGGAGGGATCTCCAAAAACATTCAGTACTTC. Its protein product is CASRPAGGISKNIQYF. This rearrangement joins TRBV6-5 to TRBJ2-4, with 10 bases matching TRBD2. Germline V CDR1 and CDR2: MNHEY, SVGAGI. There are 16 residues in the CDR3. Trimming cost V 6 bases and J 2 bases; bases outside gene matches: 7.

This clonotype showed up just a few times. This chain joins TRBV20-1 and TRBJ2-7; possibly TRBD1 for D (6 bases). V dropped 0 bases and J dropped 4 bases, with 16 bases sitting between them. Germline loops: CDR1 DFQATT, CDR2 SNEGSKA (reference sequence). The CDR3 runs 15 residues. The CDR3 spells CSARDYRVMAYEQYF. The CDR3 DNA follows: TGCAGTGCTAGAGACTACAGGGTGATGGCGTACGAGCAGTACTTC.

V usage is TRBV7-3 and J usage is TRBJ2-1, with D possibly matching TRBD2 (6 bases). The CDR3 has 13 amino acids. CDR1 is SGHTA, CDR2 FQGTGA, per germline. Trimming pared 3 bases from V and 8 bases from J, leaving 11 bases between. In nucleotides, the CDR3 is TGTGCCAGCAGCTTTGGAGGGGCGGATGAGCAGTTCTTC. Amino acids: CASSFGGADEQFF.